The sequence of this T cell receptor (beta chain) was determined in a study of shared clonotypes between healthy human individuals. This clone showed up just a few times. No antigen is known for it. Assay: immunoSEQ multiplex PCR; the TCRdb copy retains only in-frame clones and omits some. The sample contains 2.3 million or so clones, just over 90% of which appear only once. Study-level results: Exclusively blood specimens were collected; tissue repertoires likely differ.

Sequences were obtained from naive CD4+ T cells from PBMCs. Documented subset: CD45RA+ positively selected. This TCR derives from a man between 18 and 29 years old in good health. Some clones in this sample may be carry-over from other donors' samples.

CDR3 residues: CASSLLGQGIEPQHF. As DNA, the CDR3 is TGTGCCAGCTCTCTCCTAGGACAGGGGATCGAGCCCCAGCATTTT. This chain joins TRBV18 and TRBJ1-5; 9 bases line up with TRBD1. The CDR3 runs to 15 residues. V was clipped by 6 bases and J by 8 bases; unmatched bases: 11. Per germline, CDR1 KGHSH and CDR2 LQKENI.